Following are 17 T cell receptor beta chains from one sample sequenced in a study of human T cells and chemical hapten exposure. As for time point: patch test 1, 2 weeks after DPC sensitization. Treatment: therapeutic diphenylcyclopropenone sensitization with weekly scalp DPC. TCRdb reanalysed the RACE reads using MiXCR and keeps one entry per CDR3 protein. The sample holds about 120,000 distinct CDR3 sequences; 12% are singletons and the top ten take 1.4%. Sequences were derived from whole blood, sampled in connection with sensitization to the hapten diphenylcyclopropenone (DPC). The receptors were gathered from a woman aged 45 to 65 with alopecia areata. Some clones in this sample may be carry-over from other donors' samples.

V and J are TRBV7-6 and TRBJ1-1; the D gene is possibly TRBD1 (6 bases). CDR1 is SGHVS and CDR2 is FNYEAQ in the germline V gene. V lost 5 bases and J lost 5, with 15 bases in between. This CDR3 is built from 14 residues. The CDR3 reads CASSVQQGWTEAFF. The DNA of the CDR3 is TGTGCCAGCAGCGTCCAACAGGGTTGGACTGAAGCTTTCTTT.

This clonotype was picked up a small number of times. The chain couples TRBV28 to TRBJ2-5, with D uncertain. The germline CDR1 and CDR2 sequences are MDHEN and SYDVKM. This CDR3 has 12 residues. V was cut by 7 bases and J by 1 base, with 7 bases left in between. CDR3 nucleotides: TGTGCCAGCACAGGCTCCCAAGAGACCCAGTACTTC. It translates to CASTGSQETQYF. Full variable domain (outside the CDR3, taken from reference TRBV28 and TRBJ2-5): DVKVTQSSRYLVKRTGEKVFLECVQDMDHENMFWYRQDPGLGLRLIYFSYDVKMKEKGDIPEGYSVSREKKERFSLILESASTNQTSMYLCASTGSQETQYFGPGTRLLVL.

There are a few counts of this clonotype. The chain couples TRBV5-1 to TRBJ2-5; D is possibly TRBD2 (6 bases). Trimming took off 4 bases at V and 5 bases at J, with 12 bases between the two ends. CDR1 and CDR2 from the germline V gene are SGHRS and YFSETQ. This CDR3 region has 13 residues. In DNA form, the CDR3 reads TGCGCCAGCAGCAGGGACTTAGGGGAGACCCAGTACTTC. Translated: CASSRDLGETQYF.

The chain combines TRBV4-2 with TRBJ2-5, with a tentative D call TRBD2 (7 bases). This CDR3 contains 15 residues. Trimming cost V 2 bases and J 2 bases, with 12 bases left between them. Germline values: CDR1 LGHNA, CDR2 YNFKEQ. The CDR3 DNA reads TGTGCCAGCAGCCAACTGGGGGGGCCGCAAGAGACCCAGTACTTC. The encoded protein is CASSQLGGPQETQYF.

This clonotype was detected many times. The CDR3 protein is CASSYSNQFYGYTF. The CDR3 region has the DNA TGTGCCAGCAGTTACTCGAACCAGTTTTATGGCTACACCTTC. V is TRBV6-5 and J is TRBJ1-2; no clear D. The CDR3 loop spans 14 amino acids. Trimming shortened V by 0 bases and J by 5 bases, and 10 bases separated the two germline ends. The germline V gene has CDR1 MNHEY and CDR2 SVGAGI.

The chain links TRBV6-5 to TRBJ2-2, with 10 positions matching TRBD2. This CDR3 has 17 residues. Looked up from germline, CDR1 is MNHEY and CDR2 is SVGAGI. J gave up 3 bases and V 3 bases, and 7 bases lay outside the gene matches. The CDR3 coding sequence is TGTGCCAGCAGTTATTCGAGCGGGAGGGTTGACACCGGGGAGCTGTTTTTT. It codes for CASSYSSGRVDTGELFF.

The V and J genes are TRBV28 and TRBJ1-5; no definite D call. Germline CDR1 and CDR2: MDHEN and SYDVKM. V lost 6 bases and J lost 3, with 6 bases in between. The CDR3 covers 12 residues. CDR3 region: CASRNPNQPQHF. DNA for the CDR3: TGTGCCAGCAGGAACCCCAATCAGCCCCAGCATTTT.

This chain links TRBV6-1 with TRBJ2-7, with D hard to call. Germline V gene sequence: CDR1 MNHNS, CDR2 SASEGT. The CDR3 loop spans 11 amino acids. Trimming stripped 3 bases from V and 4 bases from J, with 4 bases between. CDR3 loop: CASSDYYEQYF. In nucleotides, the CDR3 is TGTGCCAGCAGTGACTATTACGAGCAGTACTTC.

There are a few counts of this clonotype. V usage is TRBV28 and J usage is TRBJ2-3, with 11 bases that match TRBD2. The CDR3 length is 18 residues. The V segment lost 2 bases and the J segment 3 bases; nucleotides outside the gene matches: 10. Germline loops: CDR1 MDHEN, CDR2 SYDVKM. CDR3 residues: CASSLDSGGADVTDTQYF. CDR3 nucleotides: TGTGCCAGCAGTTTAGATAGCGGGGGGGCCGATGTAACAGATACGCAGTATTTT.

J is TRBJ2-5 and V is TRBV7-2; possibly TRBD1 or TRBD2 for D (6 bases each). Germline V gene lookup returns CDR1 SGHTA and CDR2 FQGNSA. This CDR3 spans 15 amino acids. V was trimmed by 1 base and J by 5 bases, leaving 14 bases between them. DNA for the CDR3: TGTGCCAGCAGCTTAGGACCGACGGGGGCCGAGACCCAGTACTTC. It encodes CASSLGPTGAETQYF. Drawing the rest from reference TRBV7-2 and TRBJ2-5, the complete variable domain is GAGVSQSPSNKVTEKGKDVELRCDPISGHTALYWYRQSLGQGLEFLIYFQGNSAPDKSGLPSDRFSAERTGGSVSTLTIQRTQQEDSAVYLCASSLGPTGAETQYFGPGTRLLVL.

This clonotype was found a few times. CDR3 DNA: TGTGCCAGCCGCACGGGAGGAAGAGAGACCCAGTACTTC. Translation: CASRTGGRETQYF. This chain joins TRBV7-2 and TRBJ2-5; 7 bases match TRBD2. Trimming took 8 bases from V and 4 from J; bases not matched to a gene: 7. In germline, CDR1 is SGHTA, CDR2 FQGNSA. The CDR3 consists of 13 residues.

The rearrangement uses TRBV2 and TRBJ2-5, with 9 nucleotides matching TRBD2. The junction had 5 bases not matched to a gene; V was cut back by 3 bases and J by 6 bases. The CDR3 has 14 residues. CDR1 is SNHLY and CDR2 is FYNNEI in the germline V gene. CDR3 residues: CASSEGLAIKTQYF. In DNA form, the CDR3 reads TGTGCCAGCAGTGAGGGACTAGCTATAAAGACCCAGTACTTC.

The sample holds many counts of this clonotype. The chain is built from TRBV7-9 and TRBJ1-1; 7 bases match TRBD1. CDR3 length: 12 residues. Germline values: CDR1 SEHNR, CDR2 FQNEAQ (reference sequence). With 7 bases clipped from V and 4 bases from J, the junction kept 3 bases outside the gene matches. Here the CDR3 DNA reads TGTGCCAGCAACGACAGGGCCACTGAAGCTTTCTTT. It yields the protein CASNDRATEAFF.

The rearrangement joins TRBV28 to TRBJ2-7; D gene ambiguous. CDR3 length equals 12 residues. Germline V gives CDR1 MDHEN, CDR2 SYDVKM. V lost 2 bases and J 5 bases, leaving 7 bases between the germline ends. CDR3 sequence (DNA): TGTGCCAGCAGTTTACAGGTACACGAGCAGTACTTC. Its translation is CASSLQVHEQYF.

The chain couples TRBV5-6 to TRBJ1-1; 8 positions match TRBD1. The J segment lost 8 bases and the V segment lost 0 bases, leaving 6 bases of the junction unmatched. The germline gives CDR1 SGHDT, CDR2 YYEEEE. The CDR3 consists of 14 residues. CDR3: CASSLGTGRPEAFF. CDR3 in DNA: TGTGCCAGCAGCTTGGGGACAGGGAGGCCGGAAGCTTTCTTT.

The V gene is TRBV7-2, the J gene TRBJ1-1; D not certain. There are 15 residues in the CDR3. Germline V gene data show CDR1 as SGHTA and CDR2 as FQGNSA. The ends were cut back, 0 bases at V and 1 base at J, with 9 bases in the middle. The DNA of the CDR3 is TGTGCCAGCAGCTTAGCCGGGTTAACGAACACTGAAGCTTTCTTT. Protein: CASSLAGLTNTEAFF.

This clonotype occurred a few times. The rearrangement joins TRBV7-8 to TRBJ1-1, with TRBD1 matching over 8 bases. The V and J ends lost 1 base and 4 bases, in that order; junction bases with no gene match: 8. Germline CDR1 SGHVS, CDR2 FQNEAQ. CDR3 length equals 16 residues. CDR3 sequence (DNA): TGTGCCAGCAGCTTAGGACAGGGGATGGGCCTCACTGAAGCTTTCTTT. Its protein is CASSLGQGMGLTEAFF.